What follows is one TCR beta chain and its context. The antigen is unknown. Assay: immunoSEQ multiplex PCR; the TCRdb copy retains only in-frame clones and omits some. The sample lists some 12,000 clones, nearly 90% occurring once. The record originates from a study of chemoradiotherapy in HPV16-positive cancers. Study-wide results and caveats: During treatment, candidate HPV-specific clones and E7-related motifs expanded in tumor. HPV-specific T cells were functionally defined from only a couple of HPV16-positive patients.

There are 16 residues in the CDR3. V shed 3 bases and J shed 7 bases, with 18 bases lying between them. Germline CDR1 SNHLY, CDR2 FYNNEI. This clonotype was sampled from a human donor with HPV-associated anogenital cancer. This specimen was collected from a patient who underwent chemoradiotherapy. V gene TRBV2 combines with J gene TRBJ2-2; D not certain. DNA for the CDR3: TGTGCCAGCAGTGAGACCCTGGCCCAGACAAGCGGGGAGCTGTTTTTT. Translated, it gives CASSETLAQTSGELFF.